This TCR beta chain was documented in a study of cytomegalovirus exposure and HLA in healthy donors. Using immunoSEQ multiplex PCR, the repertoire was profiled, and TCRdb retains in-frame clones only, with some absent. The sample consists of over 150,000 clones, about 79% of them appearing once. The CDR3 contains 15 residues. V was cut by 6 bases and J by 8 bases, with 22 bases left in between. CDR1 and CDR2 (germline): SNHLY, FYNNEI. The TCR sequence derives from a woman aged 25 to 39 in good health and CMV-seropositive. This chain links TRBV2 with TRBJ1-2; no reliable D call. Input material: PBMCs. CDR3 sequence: CASRTIKDLPRGYTF. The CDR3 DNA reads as TGTGCCAGCAGGACCATCAAAGACTTGCCTAGGGGCTACACCTTC.